The T cell receptor (beta chain) under discussion was sequenced for a study of T cell repertoires in cytomegalovirus infection. Notes on the study in general: Carriers of CMV and the relevant HLA type were discriminated by public TCR beta frequency. The study found HLA-C-restricted CMV-specific TCR beta clonotypes dominating the ex vivo response.

TCRdb passed the reads through MiXCR, listing each CDR3 protein once. The data contain roughly 500,000 distinct CDR3 sequences, approximately 15% of them singletons. For this clonotype: The antigen remains unidentified.

The CDR3 runs to 13 residues. The ends were cut back, 4 bases at V and 6 bases at J, with 16 bases in the middle. The germline V gene has CDR1 DFQATT and CDR2 SNEGSKA (reference sequence). The source of this sequence is a human donor in good health (CMV status not recorded). Some clones in this sample may be carry-over from other donors' samples. The sequenced sample consisted of CD8+ T cells from PBMCs. J is TRBJ2-7 and V is TRBV20-1; the D gene is possibly TRBD2 (5 bases). The CDR3 nucleotides read TGCAGTGCTACTGGACTTTCACACGTCGAGCAGTACTTC. Protein sequence: CSATGLSHVEQYF.